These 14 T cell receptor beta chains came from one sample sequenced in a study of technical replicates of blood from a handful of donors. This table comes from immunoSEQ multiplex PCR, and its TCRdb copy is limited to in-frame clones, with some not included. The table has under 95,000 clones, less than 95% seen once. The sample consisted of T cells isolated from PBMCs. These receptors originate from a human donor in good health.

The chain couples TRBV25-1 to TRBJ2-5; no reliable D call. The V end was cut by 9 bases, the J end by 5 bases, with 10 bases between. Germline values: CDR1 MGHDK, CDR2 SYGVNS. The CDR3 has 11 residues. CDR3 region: CASSATETQYF. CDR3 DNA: TGTGCCAGTTCAGCGACGGAGACCCAGTACTTC.

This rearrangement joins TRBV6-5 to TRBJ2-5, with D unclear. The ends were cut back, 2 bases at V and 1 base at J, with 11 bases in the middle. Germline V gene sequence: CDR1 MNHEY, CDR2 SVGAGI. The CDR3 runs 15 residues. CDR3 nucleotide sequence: TGTGCCAGCAGTTACCTCTTTGCGTCCCAAGAGACCCAGTACTTC. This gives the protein CASSYLFASQETQYF.

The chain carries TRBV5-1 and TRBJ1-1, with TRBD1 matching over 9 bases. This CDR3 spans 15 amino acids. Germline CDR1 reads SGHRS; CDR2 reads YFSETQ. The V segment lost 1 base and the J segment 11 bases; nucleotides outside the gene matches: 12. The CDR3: CASSLSAGQGVWAFF. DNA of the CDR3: TGCGCCAGCAGCTTGTCGGCGGGACAGGGTGTGTGGGCTTTCTTT.

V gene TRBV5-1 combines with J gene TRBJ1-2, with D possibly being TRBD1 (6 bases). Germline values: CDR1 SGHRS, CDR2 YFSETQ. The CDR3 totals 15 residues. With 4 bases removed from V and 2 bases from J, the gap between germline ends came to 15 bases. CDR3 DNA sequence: TGCGCCAGCAGCCCCGCACAGGGTGCAAACTATGGCTACACCTTC. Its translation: CASSPAQGANYGYTF.

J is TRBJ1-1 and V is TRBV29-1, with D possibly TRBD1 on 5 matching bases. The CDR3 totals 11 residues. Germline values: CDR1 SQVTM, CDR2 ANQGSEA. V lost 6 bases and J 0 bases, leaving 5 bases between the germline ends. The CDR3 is CSVTVNTEAFF. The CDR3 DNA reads TGCAGCGTGACAGTGAACACTGAAGCTTTCTTT.

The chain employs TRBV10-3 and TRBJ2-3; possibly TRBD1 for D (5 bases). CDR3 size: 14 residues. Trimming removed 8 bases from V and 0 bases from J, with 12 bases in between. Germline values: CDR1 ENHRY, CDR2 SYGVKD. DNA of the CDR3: TGTGCCATCGGACGACAGACTAGCACAGATACGCAGTATTTT. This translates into CAIGRQTSTDTQYF.

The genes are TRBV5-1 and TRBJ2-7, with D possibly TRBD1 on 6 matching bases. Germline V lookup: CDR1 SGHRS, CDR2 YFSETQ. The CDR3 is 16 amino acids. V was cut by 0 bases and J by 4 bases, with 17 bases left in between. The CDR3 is CASSLGLQGSRYEQYF. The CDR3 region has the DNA TGCGCCAGCAGCTTGGGACTCCAGGGGAGTAGGTACGAGCAGTACTTC.

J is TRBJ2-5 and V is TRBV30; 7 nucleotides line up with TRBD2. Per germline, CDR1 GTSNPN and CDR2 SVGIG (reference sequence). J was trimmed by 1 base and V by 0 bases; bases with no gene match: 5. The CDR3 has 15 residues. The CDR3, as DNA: TGTGCCTGGAGTGTAGGCCCGGGAGGCCAAGAGACCCAGTACTTC. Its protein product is CAWSVGPGGQETQYF.

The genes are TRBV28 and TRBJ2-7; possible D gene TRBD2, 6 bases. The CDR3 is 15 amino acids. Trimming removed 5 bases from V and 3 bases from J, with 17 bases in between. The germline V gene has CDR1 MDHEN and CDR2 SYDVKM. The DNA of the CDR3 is TGTGCCAGCAGTCCCGGGACGTCGGGGGTCTACGAGCAGTACTTC. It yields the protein CASSPGTSGVYEQYF.

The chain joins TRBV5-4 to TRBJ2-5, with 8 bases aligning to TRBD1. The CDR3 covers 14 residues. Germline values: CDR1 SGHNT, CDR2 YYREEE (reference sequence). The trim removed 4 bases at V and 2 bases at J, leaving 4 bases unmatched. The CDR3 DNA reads TGTGCCAGCAGCCCGGGACAGGCTCAAGAGACCCAGTACTTC. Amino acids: CASSPGQAQETQYF.

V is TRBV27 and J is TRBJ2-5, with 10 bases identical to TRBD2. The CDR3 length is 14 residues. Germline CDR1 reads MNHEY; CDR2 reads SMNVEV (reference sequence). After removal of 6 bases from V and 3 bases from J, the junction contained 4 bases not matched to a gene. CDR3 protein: CASRYLAGEETQYF. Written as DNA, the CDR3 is TGTGCCAGCAGATATCTAGCGGGGGAAGAGACCCAGTACTTC.

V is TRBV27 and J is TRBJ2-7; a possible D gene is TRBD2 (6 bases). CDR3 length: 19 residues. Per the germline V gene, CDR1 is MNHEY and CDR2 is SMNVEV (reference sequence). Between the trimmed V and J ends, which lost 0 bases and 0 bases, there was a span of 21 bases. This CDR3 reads CASSLSGWAAGSYSYEQYF. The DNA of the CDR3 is TGTGCCAGCAGTTTATCCGGTTGGGCGGCGGGGAGCTACTCCTACGAGCAGTACTTC.

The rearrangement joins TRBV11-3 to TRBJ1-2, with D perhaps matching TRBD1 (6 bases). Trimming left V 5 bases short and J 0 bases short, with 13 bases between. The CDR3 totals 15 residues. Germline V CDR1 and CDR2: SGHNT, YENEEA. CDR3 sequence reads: CASSPGQIANYGYTF. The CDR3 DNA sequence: TGTGCCAGCAGCCCCGGACAGATAGCTAACTATGGCTACACCTTC.

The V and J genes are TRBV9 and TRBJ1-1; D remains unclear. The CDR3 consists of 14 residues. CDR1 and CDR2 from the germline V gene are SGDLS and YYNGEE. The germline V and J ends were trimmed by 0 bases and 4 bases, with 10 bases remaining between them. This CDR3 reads CASSVESGVTEAFF. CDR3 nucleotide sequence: TGTGCCAGCAGCGTAGAGTCCGGGGTCACTGAAGCTTTCTTT.